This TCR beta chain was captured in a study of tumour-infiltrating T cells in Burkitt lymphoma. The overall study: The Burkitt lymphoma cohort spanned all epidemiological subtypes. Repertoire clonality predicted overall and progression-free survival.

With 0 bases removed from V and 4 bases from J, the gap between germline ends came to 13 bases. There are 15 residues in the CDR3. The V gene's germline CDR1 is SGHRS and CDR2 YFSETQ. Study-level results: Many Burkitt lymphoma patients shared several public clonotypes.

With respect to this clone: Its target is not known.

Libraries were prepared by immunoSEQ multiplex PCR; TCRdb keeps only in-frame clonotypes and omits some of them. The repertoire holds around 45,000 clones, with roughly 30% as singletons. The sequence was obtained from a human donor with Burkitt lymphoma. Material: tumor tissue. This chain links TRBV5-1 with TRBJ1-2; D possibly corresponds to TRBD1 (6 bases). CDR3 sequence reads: CASSLGGRDVYGYTF. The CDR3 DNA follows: TGCGCCAGCAGCTTGGGGGGGCGCGACGTCTATGGCTACACCTTC.